The 28 T cell receptor beta chains given below trace back to one sample, sequenced in a study of OX40 agonist ivuxolimab in advanced cancers. This table comes from immunoSEQ multiplex PCR, and its TCRdb copy is limited to in-frame clones, with some not included. The sample consists of around 46,000 clones, around 90% of them appearing once. Sequenced here: CD4+ or CD8+ T cells sorted from blood, sampled in a trial of the OX40 agonist ivuxolimab. The receptors here all came from an adult with an advanced solid tumor such as melanoma, head and neck, liver or kidney cancer.

V and J are TRBV9 and TRBJ2-7, with a tentative D call TRBD2 (6 bases). In germline, CDR1 is SGDLS, CDR2 YYNGEE. The CDR3 has 13 amino acids. V dropped 0 bases and J dropped 6 bases, with 10 bases sitting between them. DNA of the CDR3: TGTGCCAGCAGCGTAGATAACGGGGGCGAGCAGTACTTC. Residues: CASSVDNGGEQYF.

The rearrangement links TRBV7-9 to TRBJ2-1; a possible D gene is TRBD2 (5 bases). Trimming stripped 5 bases from V and 10 bases from J, with 18 bases between. The CDR3 has 14 residues. CDR1 is SEHNR and CDR2 is FQNEAQ in the germline V gene (reference sequence). Written as DNA, the CDR3 is TGTGCCAGCAGCGCAGACTATTCCAATTCCGAGCAGTTCTTC. Protein: CASSADYSNSEQFF.

The rearrangement uses TRBV28 and TRBJ1-5, with D hard to call. Germline V lookup: CDR1 MDHEN, CDR2 SYDVKM. The CDR3 extends over 14 amino acids. Deletions cut 2 bases from V and 3 bases from J, with 8 bases between. CDR3 protein: CASSLGVNNQPQHF. CDR3 nucleotides: TGTGCCAGCAGTTTAGGGGTTAACAATCAGCCCCAGCATTTT.

The chain links TRBV7-2 to TRBJ2-1; D might be TRBD2 (6 bases). V was cut by 0 bases and J by 4 bases, with 19 bases left in between. Germline loops: CDR1 SGHTA, CDR2 FQGNSA. This CDR3 is 18 amino acids long. The CDR3 DNA is TGTGCCAGCAGCTTAGCATGGTTGGCTAGCGAGACTTACAATGAGCAGTTCTTC. Translation gives CASSLAWLASETYNEQFF.

The chain couples TRBV29-1 to TRBJ2-1; D remains ambiguous. V lost 4 bases, J lost 0 bases, and 10 bases lay in between. The germline V gene encodes CDR1 SQVTM and CDR2 ANQGSEA. CDR3 length: 14 residues. The CDR3 sequence is CSVVGGVSYNEQFF. Here the CDR3 DNA reads TGCAGCGTTGTAGGTGGTGTCTCCTACAATGAGCAGTTCTTC.

As for this clone: In the same sample, other DNA sequences code for this CDR3. The chain employs TRBV9 and TRBJ1-2; D possibly corresponds to TRBD1 (5 bases). The CDR3 contains 15 residues. Germline V gene data show CDR1 as SGDLS and CDR2 as YYNGEE. Deletions cut 0 bases from V and 2 bases from J, with 11 bases between. The CDR3 spells CASSVEGQRNYGYTF. The DNA of the CDR3 is TGTGCCAGCAGCGTAGAGGGGCAGAGAAACTATGGCTACACCTTC.

This chain links TRBV9 with TRBJ2-7; 8 nucleotides agree with TRBD1. This CDR3 region has 15 residues. J was trimmed by 2 bases and V by 4 bases; bases with no gene match: 8. Germline values: CDR1 SGDLS, CDR2 YYNGEE. CDR3 nucleotide sequence: TGTGCCAGCAGCTGGGGTTCAGGGGGCCCCTACGAGCAGTACTTC. Protein sequence: CASSWGSGGPYEQYF.

This sequence joins TRBV7-9 and TRBJ2-5; 8 bases align to TRBD1. The V gene end was trimmed by 5 bases and the J gene end by 5 bases; junction bases not matched to a gene: 7. Per germline, CDR1 SEHNR and CDR2 FQNEAQ (reference sequence). This CDR3 has 14 residues. CDR3 sequence: CASSTRTGFETQYF. The CDR3 DNA is TGTGCCAGCAGCACGAGGACAGGGTTTGAGACCCAGTACTTC.

The chain links TRBV28 to TRBJ2-7; D gene ambiguous. Germline values: CDR1 MDHEN, CDR2 SYDVKM. The CDR3 length is 14 residues. Trimming removed 7 bases at V and 5 bases at J, with 18 bases between. CDR3 in DNA: TGTGCCAGCATTTCCTTACAAGGGATCCACGAGCAGTACTTC. It specifies CASISLQGIHEQYF. The entire variable domain, with the rest obtained from reference TRBV28 and TRBJ2-7, is as follows: DVKVTQSSRYLVKRTGEKVFLECVQDMDHENMFWYRQDPGLGLRLIYFSYDVKMKEKGDIPEGYSVSREKKERFSLILESASTNQTSMYLCASISLQGIHEQYFGPGTRLTVT.

The V call is TRBV4-1, the J call TRBJ1-5, with D possibly being TRBD1 (5 bases). Germline CDR1 reads MGHRA; CDR2 reads YSYEKL. The CDR3 contains 14 residues. The germline V and J ends were trimmed by 1 base and 5 bases, with 9 bases remaining between them. The CDR3 loop reads CASSQGGDYQPQHF. DNA of the CDR3: TGCGCCAGCAGCCAAGGGGGCGATTATCAGCCCCAGCATTTT.

This chain joins TRBV13 and TRBJ1-2; perhaps TRBD1 as D (5 bases). V lost 3 bases and J lost 3, with 17 bases in between. Looked up from germline, CDR1 is PRHDT and CDR2 is FYEKMQ (reference sequence). The CDR3 covers 16 residues. This CDR3 is CASSFGTRGGDYGYTF. The CDR3 region has the DNA TGTGCCAGCAGCTTTGGAACAAGGGGTGGGGACTATGGCTACACCTTC.

The rearrangement uses TRBV6-1 and TRBJ2-5, with D perhaps TRBD1 or TRBD2 (6 bases each). The germline gives CDR1 MNHNS, CDR2 SASEGT. The CDR3 has 14 amino acids. Trimming shortened V by 2 bases and J by 5 bases, and 12 bases separated the two germline ends. CDR3 residues: CASSEWGAGETQYF. DNA of the CDR3: TGTGCCAGCAGTGAATGGGGGGCCGGGGAGACCCAGTACTTC.

V is TRBV19 and J is TRBJ1-1; no reliable D call. CDR1 LNHDA and CDR2 SQIVND come from the germline V gene (reference sequence). Trimming took 5 bases from V and 0 from J, leaving 10 bases between them. This CDR3 is 14 amino acids long. The CDR3 loop is CASSFSFLNTEAFF. The CDR3 DNA follows: TGTGCCAGTAGTTTTTCTTTCTTGAACACTGAAGCTTTCTTT.

The chain employs TRBV21-1 and TRBJ1-2. TRBV21-1 is a known pseudogene. CDR3 length: 15 amino acids. The DNA of the CDR3 is TGTGCCAGCCTTAAACCGTCCATCGGGGACTATGGCTACACCTTC. Protein sequence: CASLKPSIGDYGYTF.

The chain is built from TRBV27 and TRBJ1-2; maybe TRBD1 (5 bases). Trimming pared 5 bases from V and 4 bases from J, leaving 14 bases between. This CDR3 comprises 14 residues. CDR1 and CDR2 from the germline V gene are MNHEY and SMNVEV (reference sequence). The CDR3 region is CASSQLGGVYGYTF. The CDR3 bases are TGTGCCAGCAGTCAACTGGGGGGGGTCTATGGCTACACCTTC.

This chain joins TRBV28 and TRBJ1-3; D unresolved. Germline assignment: CDR1 MDHEN and CDR2 SYDVKM. The CDR3 sequence is 15 residues long. V gave up 2 bases and J gave up 0 bases, with 8 bases separating them. The CDR3 protein is CASSLTPGSGNTIYF. In nucleotides, the CDR3 is TGTGCCAGCAGTTTAACCCCTGGCTCTGGAAACACCATATATTTT.

The chain joins TRBV2 to TRBJ1-4; D ambiguous. The CDR3 has 11 amino acids. V was trimmed by 3 bases and J by 6 bases, leaving 2 bases between them. Germline-derived CDR1 and CDR2 are SNHLY and FYNNEI. The CDR3 region is CASSDYEKLFF. The CDR3 nucleotides read TGTGCCAGCAGTGATTATGAAAAACTGTTTTTT.

V gene TRBV7-2 combines with J gene TRBJ2-3; 14 positions agree with TRBD2. After removal of 0 bases from V and 2 bases from J, the junction contained 10 bases not matched to a gene. CDR1 and CDR2 from the germline V gene are SGHTA and FQGNSA. This CDR3 has 20 amino acids. The CDR3 nucleotides are TGTGCCAGCAGCTTAGCTCCGGGACTAGCGGGGGTGAGGGCCACAGATACGCAGTATTTT. Protein: CASSLAPGLAGVRATDTQYF.

The V gene is TRBV9, the J gene TRBJ2-7, with unresolved D. The germline V gene has CDR1 SGDLS and CDR2 YYNGEE. V was cut by 0 bases and J by 3 bases, with 13 bases left in between. The length of the CDR3 is 15 residues. CDR3 in amino acids: CASSVDGSVGYEQYF. DNA for the CDR3: TGTGCCAGCAGCGTAGATGGTTCGGTCGGCTACGAGCAGTACTTC. The variable domain in full, with the rest retrieved from reference TRBV9 and TRBJ2-7, is DSGVTQTPKHLITATGQRVTLRCSPRSGDLSVYWYQQSLDQGLQFLIQYYNGEERAKGNILERFSAQQFPDLHSELNLSSLELGDSALYFCASSVDGSVGYEQYFGPGTRLTVT.

In this sample, this clone turned up once. V and J are TRBV19 and TRBJ1-1; D gene unclear. The CDR3 totals 13 residues. The germline gives CDR1 LNHDA, CDR2 SQIVND (reference sequence). With 4 bases removed from V and 4 bases from J, the gap between germline ends came to 10 bases. The CDR3 is CASSRGLGTEAFF. The CDR3, as DNA: TGTGCCAGTAGTAGAGGGTTGGGCACTGAAGCTTTCTTT.

V gene TRBV15 combines with J gene TRBJ2-1; D is possibly TRBD2 (7 bases). Per the germline V gene, CDR1 is LNHNV and CDR2 is YYDKDF (reference sequence). The ends were cut back, 4 bases at V and 4 bases at J, with 14 bases in the middle. CDR3 length equals 15 residues. The CDR3 nucleotides are TGTGCCACCAGCACAGGGAGGGACACATACAATGAGCAGTTCTTC. Protein product: CATSTGRDTYNEQFF.

The chain is built from TRBV11-2 and TRBJ2-1; a possible D gene is TRBD2 (6 bases). CDR1 and CDR2 from the germline V gene are SGHAT and FQNNGV. CDR3 size: 17 residues. Trimming took off 5 bases at V and 4 bases at J, with 21 bases between the two ends. For the CDR3, the DNA is TGTGCCAGCAGCGTGGGTTTTACCCTCGGAGGGTACAATGAGCAGTTCTTC. It yields the protein CASSVGFTLGGYNEQFF.

This chain links TRBV27 with TRBJ2-1, with 10 nucleotides matching TRBD2. Germline CDR1 is MNHEY and CDR2 is SMNVEV (reference sequence). V lost 1 base to trimming and J lost 1 base; unmatched junction nucleotides: 4. This CDR3 contains 17 residues. For the CDR3, the DNA is TGTGCCAGCAGTTTATGGGCTAGCGGGAGTTCCTACAATGAGCAGTTCTTC. Its protein product is CASSLWASGSSYNEQFF.

The chain combines TRBV5-4 with TRBJ1-1; D is ambiguous. Trimming removed 3 bases at V and 6 bases at J, with 12 bases between. Germline CDR1 reads SGHNT; CDR2 reads YYREEE (reference sequence). This CDR3 region has 13 residues. CDR3 coding DNA: TGTGCCAGCAGCTGGCAAGGTGGCGCTGAAGCTTTCTTT. Protein sequence: CASSWQGGAEAFF.

The rearrangement uses TRBV5-4 and TRBJ2-1; a possible D gene is TRBD2 (7 bases). The CDR3 runs 15 residues. V was clipped by 1 base and J by 6 bases, with 14 bases between them. Per the germline V gene, CDR1 is SGHNT and CDR2 is YYREEE (reference sequence). The CDR3 loop reads CASSLHGGASNEQFF. CDR3 bases: TGTGCCAGCAGCTTGCATGGGGGGGCCAGCAATGAGCAGTTCTTC. The variable domain in full, completed from reference TRBV5-4 and TRBJ2-1, reads ETGVTQSPTHLIKTRGQQVTLRCSSQSGHNTVSWYQQALGQGPQFIFQYYREEENGRGNFPPRFSGLQFPNYSSELNVNALELDDSALYLCASSLHGGASNEQFFGPGTRLTVL.

This sequence joins TRBV7-2 and TRBJ2-5, with 15 positions matching TRBD2. The CDR3 runs to 19 residues. CDR1 and CDR2 (germline): SGHTA, FQGNSA. J gave up 0 bases and V 5 bases, and 10 bases lay outside the gene matches. For the CDR3, the DNA is TGTGCCAGCAGCCAGGGTCCGGGACTAGCGGGGGGAGACCAAGAGACCCAGTACTTC. Protein: CASSQGPGLAGGDQETQYF.

The rearrangement joins TRBV7-9 to TRBJ2-5; TRBD2 aligns across 10 bases. This CDR3 spans 18 amino acids. Germline V gene data show CDR1 as SEHNR and CDR2 as FQNEAQ (reference sequence). After removal of 4 bases from V and 8 bases from J, the junction contained 19 bases not matched to a gene. The CDR3 spells CASSSPGTPSGGGRTQYF. CDR3 nucleotides: TGTGCCAGCAGCTCCCCCGGAACCCCCAGCGGGGGGGGCAGAACCCAGTACTTC.

This rearrangement joins TRBV7-9 to TRBJ2-2; 8 positions match TRBD2. V shed 1 base, J shed 6 bases, and the junction held 7 bases outside the gene matches. The germline V gene has CDR1 SEHNR and CDR2 FQNEAQ (reference sequence). The CDR3 loop spans 16 amino acids. CDR3 sequence: CASSLDPAGVSGELFF. DNA for the CDR3: TGTGCCAGCAGCTTAGATCCAGCGGGAGTTTCCGGGGAGCTGTTTTTT.